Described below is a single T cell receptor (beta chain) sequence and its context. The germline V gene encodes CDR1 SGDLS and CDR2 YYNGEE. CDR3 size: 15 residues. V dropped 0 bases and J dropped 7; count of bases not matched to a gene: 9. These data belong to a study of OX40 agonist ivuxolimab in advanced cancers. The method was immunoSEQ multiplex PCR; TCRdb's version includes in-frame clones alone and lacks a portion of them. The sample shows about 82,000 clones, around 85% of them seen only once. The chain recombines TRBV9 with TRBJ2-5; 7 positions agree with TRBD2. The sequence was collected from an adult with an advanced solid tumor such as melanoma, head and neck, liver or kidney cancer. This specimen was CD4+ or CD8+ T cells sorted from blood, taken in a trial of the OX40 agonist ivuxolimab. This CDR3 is CASSVVPSGWGTQYF. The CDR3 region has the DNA TGTGCCAGCAGCGTAGTACCTAGCGGCTGGGGGACCCAGTACTTC.